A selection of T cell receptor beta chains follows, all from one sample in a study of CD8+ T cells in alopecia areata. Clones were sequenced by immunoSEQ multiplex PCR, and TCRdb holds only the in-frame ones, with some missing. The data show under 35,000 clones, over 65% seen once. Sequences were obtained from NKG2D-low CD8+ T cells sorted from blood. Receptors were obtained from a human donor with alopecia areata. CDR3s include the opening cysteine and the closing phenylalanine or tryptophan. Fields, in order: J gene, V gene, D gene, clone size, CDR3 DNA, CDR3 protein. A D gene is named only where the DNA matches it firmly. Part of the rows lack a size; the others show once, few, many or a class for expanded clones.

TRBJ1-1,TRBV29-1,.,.,TGCAGCGTTGCCACCTTGGACACTGAAGCTTTCTTT,CSVATLDTEAFF
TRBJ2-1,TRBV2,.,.,TGTGCCAGCAATAGCTGGCTAGACAATGAGCAGTTCTTC,CASNSWLDNEQFF
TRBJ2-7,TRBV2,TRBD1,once,TGTGCCAGCAGCCTTCCGGGACAGGGGAAGGACGAGCAGTACTTC,CASSLPGQGKDEQYF
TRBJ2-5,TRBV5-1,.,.,TGCGCCAGCAGCTTGGGTTGGCTAGCCCAAGAGACCCAGTACTTC,CASSLGWLAQETQYF
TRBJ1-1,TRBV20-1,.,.,TGCACCACCGGGGATGACACTGAAGCTTTCTTT,CTTGDDTEAFF
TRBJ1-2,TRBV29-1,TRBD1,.,TGCAGCGTTGATACAACCGACAGGGCAAACTATGGCTACACCTTC,CSVDTTDRANYGYTF
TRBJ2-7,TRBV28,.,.,TGTGCCAGCAGTTTTCCTGGTGCTGCCTACGAGCAGTACTTC,CASSFPGAAYEQYF
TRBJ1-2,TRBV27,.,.,TGTGCCAGCAAAGAAACAGGGCTTAACTATGGCTACACCTTC,CASKETGLNYGYTF
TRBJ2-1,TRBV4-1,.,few,TGCGCCAGCAGCCATAAGGGAGACAATGAGCAGTTCTTC,CASSHKGDNEQFF
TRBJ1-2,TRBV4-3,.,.,TGCGCCAGCAGCCAGGGGACGGCGGGGGACTATGGCTACACCTTC,CASSQGTAGDYGYTF
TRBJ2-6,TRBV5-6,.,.,TGTGCCAGCAGCCCGGGACCGCCGATCTCTGGGGCCAACGTCCTGACTTTC,CASSPGPPISGANVLTF
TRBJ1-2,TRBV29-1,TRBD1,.,TGCAGCACCCAGGACAGGGAGGGCAACTATGGCTACACCTTC,CSTQDREGNYGYTF
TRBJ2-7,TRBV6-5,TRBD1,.,TGTGCCAGCAGTTACGGACAGGCAACCTACGAGCAGTACTTC,CASSYGQATYEQYF
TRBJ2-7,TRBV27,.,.,TGTGCCAGCAGTTCTATGTCTTCCTCCTACGAGCAGTACTTC,CASSSMSSSYEQYF
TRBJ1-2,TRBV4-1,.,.,TGCGCCAGCAGCCAAGTTAAGGGAATTGCGAATGGCTACACCTTC,CASSQVKGIANGYTF
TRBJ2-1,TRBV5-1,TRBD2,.,TGCGCCAGCAGCTGGACTAGCGGGGCGGGTGAGCAGTTCTTC,CASSWTSGAGEQFF
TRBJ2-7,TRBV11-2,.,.,TGTGCCAGCAGCTTAGGCCAGATGTACTACGAGCAGTACTTC,CASSLGQMYYEQYF
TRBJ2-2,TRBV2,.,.,TGTGCCAGCAGTGTGTCCAAAACTAAACTCACCGGGGAGCTGTTTTTT,CASSVSKTKLTGELFF
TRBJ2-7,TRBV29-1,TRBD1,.,TGCAGCGTAGAAACCGGGACAGGGGGATACGAGCAGTACTTC,CSVETGTGGYEQYF
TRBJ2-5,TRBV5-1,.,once,TGCGCCAGCAGCTGGGAGGACGGAAACCAAGAGACCCAGTACTTC,CASSWEDGNQETQYF
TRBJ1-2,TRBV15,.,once,TGTGCCACCGAGGCAGGGAAGGGCTATGGCTACACCTTC,CATEAGKGYGYTF
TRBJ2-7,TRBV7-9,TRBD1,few,TGTGCCAGCAGCTCCCTATTGACAGGGGTCTACGAGCAGTACTTC,CASSSLLTGVYEQYF
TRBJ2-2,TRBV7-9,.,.,TGTGCCAGCAGCTGGCTAGAACAGTCGAACACCGGGGAGCTGTTTTTT,CASSWLEQSNTGELFF
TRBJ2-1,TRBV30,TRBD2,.,TGTGCCTGGAGTGTAGGAGCGGGAGTTAATGAGCAGTTCTTC,CAWSVGAGVNEQFF
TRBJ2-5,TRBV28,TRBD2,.,TGTGCCAGCAGTCTACAGGATAGCGGGGGGCCAGGGGAGACCCAGTACTTC,CASSLQDSGGPGETQYF
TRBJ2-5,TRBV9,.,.,TGTGCCAGCAGCGTAACGGGGGAGGTTGAGACCCAGTACTTC,CASSVTGEVETQYF
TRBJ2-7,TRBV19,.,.,TGTGCCCGCAGGGTGCCCTACATTGTTGGCGAGCAGTACTTC,CARRVPYIVGEQYF
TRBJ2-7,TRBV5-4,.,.,TGTGCCAGCAGCTTGGGGGCAGCCGAGCAGTACTTC,CASSLGAAEQYF
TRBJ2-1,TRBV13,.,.,TGTGCCAGCAGCTTACGGCGGGATCTGATCAATGAGCAGTTCTTC,CASSLRRDLINEQFF